This is a list of T cell receptor beta chains from one sample in a study of blood T cell repertoires in COVID-19. Measured with immunoSEQ multiplex PCR; TCRdb has only the in-frame clones, and not every one. The sample yields about 190,000 clones, roughly four fifths seen once. The sample taken for sequencing was peripheral blood. The receptors were gathered from a woman aged 50 to 65 with acute or convalescent COVID-19. Both conserved end residues are part of each CDR3.

J	V	CDR3
TRBJ2-7	TRBV6-6	CASRPPTRYF
TRBJ1-5	TRBV30	CAWSPGTGVNQPQHF
TRBJ2-7	TRBV25-1	CASSQQGTYEQYF
TRBJ1-4	TRBV10-3	CAISAGLGQGSFEELFF
TRBJ2-3	TRBV9	CASSVGREGTDTQYF
TRBJ2-3	TRBV19	CASSLLTVSTDTQYF
TRBJ1-5	TRBV19	CASSRTGAEYSNQPQHF
TRBJ2-1	TRBV9	CASSARGEVNNEQFF
TRBJ1-3	TRBV7-8	CASSPRPPGRGLFGNTIYF
TRBJ1-1	TRBV11-3	CASSRSRAAAEAFF
TRBJ2-3	TRBV5-4	CASSAGQAPRGTDTQYF
TRBJ1-2	TRBV20-1	CSVQGFGYTF
TRBJ2-1	TRBV19	CAAGHRVDNEQFF
TRBJ2-7	TRBV28	CASSSTGQGYEQYF
TRBJ2-7	TRBV3-1/TRBV3-2	CASSHASGDSYEQYF
TRBJ2-1	TRBV3-1/TRBV3-2	CASSQAGLAYYNEQFF